This T cell receptor beta chain stems from a study of T-cell memory formation after mild COVID-19. For the study at large: Clusters of TCRs were largely donor specific.

V lost 2 bases to trimming and J lost 5 bases; unmatched junction nucleotides: 7. The length of the CDR3 is 15 residues. Germline-derived CDR1 and CDR2 are KGHSH and LQKENI. Study observations and caveats: Those CD4+ clones that contracted were mainly in CM and EM (CD8+ ones in EMRA). CD4+ bias marked clones expanding day 15 to 37, unlike balanced contracting clones.

A remark on this clonotype: Its antigen is undetermined.

TCRdb called the 5' RACE reads again in MiXCR, with one record for every CDR3 protein. Of approximately 260,000 distinct CDR3 sequences in the sample, about a sixth were seen once. The chain recombines TRBV18 with TRBJ1-1; 8 nucleotides align to TRBD1. Sequences were obtained from PBMCs or a T cell subset sorted from them (not recorded which). This TCR was recovered from a man aged 18 to 29 who had mild COVID-19 (a few samples of this study predate the infection). Cell type and time point are not known. CDR3 region: CASSPILQGATEAFF. The CDR3 nucleotides are TGTGCCAGCTCACCAATTTTGCAGGGGGCAACTGAAGCTTTCTTT.